One sample yielded the 2 T cell receptor beta chains listed below, sequenced in a study of T cells in Graves' hyperthyroidism and ophthalmopathy. TCR beta CDR3 regions were amplified from RNA. HTBI primers drove first-round RT-PCR of the TCR CDR3. TCRdb re-analysed the multiplex PCR reads in MiXCR, keeping a single row per CDR3 protein. The table has 500,000 or so distinct CDR3 sequences, approximately 17% seen once. Specimen: blood. All receptors come from a woman aged 18-29 years with Graves' ophthalmopathy.

The table lists this clonotype with many counts. The chain has TRBV12-3 or TRBV12-4 and TRBJ1-1; D is possibly TRBD1 (5 bases). Trimming pared 7 bases from V and 4 bases from J, leaving 19 bases between. CDR3 length: 15 residues. CDR3 amino acids: CASIPLGTVSTEAFF. The CDR3 nucleotides read TGTGCCAGCATCCCTTTGGGGACTGTTAGCACTGAAGCTTTCTTT.

The table lists this clonotype with a few counts. V usage is TRBV6-2 or TRBV6-3 and J usage is TRBJ2-1; possibly TRBD2 for D (6 bases). With 4 bases removed from V and 8 bases from J, the gap between germline ends came to 24 bases. The CDR3 totals 17 residues. CDR1 and CDR2 (germline): MNHEY, SVGEGT. The CDR3: CASSSLYELALGDEQFF. CDR3 sequence (DNA): TGTGCCAGCAGTTCCCTCTACGAACTAGCTCTTGGGGATGAGCAGTTCTTC.